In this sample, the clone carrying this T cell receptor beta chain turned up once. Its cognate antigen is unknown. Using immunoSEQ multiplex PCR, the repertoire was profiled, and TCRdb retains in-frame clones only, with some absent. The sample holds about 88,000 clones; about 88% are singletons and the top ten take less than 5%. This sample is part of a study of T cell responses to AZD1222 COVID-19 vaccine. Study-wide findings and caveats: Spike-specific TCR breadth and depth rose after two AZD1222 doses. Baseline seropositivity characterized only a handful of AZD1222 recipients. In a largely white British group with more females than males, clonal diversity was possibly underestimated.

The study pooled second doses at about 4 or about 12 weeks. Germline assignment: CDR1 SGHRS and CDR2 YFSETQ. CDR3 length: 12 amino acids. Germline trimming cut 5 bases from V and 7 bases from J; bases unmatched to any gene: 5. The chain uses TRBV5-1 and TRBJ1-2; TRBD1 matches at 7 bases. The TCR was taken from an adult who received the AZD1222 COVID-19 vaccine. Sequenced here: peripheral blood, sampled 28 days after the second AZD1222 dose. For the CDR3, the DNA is TGCGCCAGCAGAGACCCAGGGGGTGGCTACACCTTC. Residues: CASRDPGGGYTF.